This T cell receptor (beta chain) was sequenced during a study of T-cell reconstitution after alpha-beta-depleted transplantation in children. Using unique molecular identifiers, the investigators prepared the TCRbeta library. MiXCR, run by TCRdb on the PCR reads, gives a single entry per CDR3 protein. Of approximately 420,000 distinct CDR3 sequences listed, approximately 11% were seen once; the top ten hold 4.5% to 7%. This clonotype originated in a human donor who donated a stem cell graft to a child with acute myeloid leukemia. This sample comprised PBMCs from the stem cell graft donor, obtained from the stem cell graft.

CDR3: CASSLFGSGAQYNEQFF. The CDR3, as DNA: TGTGCCAGCAGCTTATTTGGTTCGGGAGCTCAGTACAATGAGCAGTTCTTC. V gene TRBV7-2 combines with J gene TRBJ2-1; D possibly corresponds to TRBD2 (6 bases). V was shortened by 2 bases and J by 4 bases, with 18 bases between the two germline ends. Germline V lookup: CDR1 SGHTA, CDR2 FQGNSA. The CDR3 consists of 17 residues.